This entry describes one TCR beta chain. Its antigen remains unknown. The table came from immunoSEQ multiplex PCR; TCRdb's copy has only in-frame clones and leaves some out. This sample has over 75,000 clones, with 75% to 90% found just once. The data are from a study of T cell responses to AZD1222 COVID-19 vaccine. Study-wide results and caveats: A mostly white British donor set with more females was recruited, and clonal diversity was possibly underestimated.

Germline lookup yields CDR1 SNHLY and CDR2 FYNNEI. V lost 1 base and J 8 bases, leaving 11 bases between the germline ends. The CDR3 contains 13 residues. The sequencing here drew on peripheral blood, taken on day 0 of AZD1222 vaccination. V is TRBV2 and J is TRBJ1-2; D unclear. The sequence was obtained from an adult in good health. CDR3 coding DNA: TGTGCCAGCAGTGAAGAGGTCCCGCAGGGCTACACCTTC. Protein sequence: CASSEEVPQGYTF.